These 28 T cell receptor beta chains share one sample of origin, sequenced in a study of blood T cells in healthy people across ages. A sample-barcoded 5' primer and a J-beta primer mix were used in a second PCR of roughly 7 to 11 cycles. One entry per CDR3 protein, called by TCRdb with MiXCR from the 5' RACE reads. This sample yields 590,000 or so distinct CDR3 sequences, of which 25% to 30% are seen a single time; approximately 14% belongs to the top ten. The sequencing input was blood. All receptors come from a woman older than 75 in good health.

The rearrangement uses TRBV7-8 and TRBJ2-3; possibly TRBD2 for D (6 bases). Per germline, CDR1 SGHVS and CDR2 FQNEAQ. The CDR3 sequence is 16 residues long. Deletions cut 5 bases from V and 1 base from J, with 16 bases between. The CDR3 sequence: CASSIRGGEGTDTQYF. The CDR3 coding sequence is TGTGCCAGCAGCATTCGAGGCGGGGAGGGCACAGATACGCAGTATTTT.

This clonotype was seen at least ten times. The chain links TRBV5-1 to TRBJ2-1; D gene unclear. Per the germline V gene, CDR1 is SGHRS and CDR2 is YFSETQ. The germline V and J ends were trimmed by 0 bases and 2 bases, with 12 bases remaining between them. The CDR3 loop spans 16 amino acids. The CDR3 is CASSLESGPTYNEQFF. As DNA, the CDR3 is TGCGCCAGCAGCTTGGAGTCAGGACCAACCTACAATGAGCAGTTCTTC.

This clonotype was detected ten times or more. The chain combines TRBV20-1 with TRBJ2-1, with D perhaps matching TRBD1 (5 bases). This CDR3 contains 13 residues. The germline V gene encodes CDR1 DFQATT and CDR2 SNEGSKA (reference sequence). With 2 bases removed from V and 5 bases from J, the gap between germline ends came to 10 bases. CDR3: CSARKDTDNEQFF. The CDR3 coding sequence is TGCAGTGCTAGAAAGGACACAGACAATGAGCAGTTCTTC.

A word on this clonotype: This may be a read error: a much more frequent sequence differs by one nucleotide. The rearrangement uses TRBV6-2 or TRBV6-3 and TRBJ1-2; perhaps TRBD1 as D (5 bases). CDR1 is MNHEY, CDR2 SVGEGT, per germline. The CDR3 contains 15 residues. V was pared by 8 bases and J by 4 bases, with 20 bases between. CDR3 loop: CASHPEGTASYGYTF. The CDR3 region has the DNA TGTGCCAGCCACCCGGAGGGGACGGCGAGCTATGGCTACACCTTC.

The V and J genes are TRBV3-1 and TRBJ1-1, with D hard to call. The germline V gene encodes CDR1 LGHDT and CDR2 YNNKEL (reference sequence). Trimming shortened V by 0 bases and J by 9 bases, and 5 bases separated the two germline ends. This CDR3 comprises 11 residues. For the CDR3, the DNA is TGTGCCAGCAGCCAAGATCGAAAAGCTTTCTTT. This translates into CASSQDRKAFF.

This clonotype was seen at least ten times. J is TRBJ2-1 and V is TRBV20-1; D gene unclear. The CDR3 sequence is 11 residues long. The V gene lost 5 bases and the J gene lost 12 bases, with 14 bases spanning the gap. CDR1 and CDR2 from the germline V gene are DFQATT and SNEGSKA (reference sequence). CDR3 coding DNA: TGCAGTGCTCCACTTGTCACCGGGCAGTTCTTC. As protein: CSAPLVTGQFF.

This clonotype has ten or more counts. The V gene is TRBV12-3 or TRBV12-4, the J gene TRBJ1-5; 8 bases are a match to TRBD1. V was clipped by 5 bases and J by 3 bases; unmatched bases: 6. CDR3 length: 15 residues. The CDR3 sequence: CASSGTGEPNQPQHF. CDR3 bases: TGTGCCAGCAGTGGGACAGGAGAACCCAATCAGCCCCAGCATTTT.

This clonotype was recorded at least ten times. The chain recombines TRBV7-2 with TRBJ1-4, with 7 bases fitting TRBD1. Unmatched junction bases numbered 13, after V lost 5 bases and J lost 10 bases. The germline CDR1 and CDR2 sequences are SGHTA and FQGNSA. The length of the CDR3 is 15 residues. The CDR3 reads CASSAGGLALTKLFF. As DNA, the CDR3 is TGTGCCAGCAGCGCAGGGGGGCTGGCCCTTACAAAACTGTTTTTT.

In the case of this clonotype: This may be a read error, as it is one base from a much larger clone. The CDR3 region is CASSTHKVEQYF. CDR3 in DNA: TGTGCCAGCAGCACCCACAAGGTCGAGCAGTACTTC. The chain has TRBV14 and TRBJ2-4; D uncertain. The J call is in doubt because the DNA end fits TRBJ2-7 better. There are 12 residues in the CDR3. Germline loops: CDR1 SGHDN, CDR2 FVKESK.

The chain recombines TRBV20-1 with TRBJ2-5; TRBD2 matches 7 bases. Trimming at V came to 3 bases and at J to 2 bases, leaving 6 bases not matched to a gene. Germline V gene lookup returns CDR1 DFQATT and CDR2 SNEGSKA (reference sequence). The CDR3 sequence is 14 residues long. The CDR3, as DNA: TGCAGTGCTAGTAGGGGACTAACGCAAGAGACCCAGTACTTC. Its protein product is CSASRGLTQETQYF.

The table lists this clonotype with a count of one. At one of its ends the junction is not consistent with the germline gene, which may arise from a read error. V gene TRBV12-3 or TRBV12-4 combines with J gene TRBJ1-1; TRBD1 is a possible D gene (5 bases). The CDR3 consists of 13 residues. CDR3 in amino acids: CASGFQGNTEAFF. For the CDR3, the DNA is TGTGCCAGCGGTTTTCAGGGGAACACTGAAGCTTTCTTT.

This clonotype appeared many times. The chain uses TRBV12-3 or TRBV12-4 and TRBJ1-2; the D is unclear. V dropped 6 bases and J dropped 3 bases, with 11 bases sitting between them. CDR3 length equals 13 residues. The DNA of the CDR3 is TGTGCCAGCAGGGTCCAGCGGGACTATGGCTACACCTTC. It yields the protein CASRVQRDYGYTF.

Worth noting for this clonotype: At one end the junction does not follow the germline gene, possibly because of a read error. This CDR3 reads CASGQSISRYNEQFF. In nucleotides, the CDR3 is TGTGCCAGCGGCCAATCGATAAGCAGATACAATGAGCAGTTCTTC. The chain combines TRBV16 with TRBJ2-1; unclear D gene. CDR3 length: 15 amino acids. In germline, CDR1 is KGHSY, CDR2 FQNENV.

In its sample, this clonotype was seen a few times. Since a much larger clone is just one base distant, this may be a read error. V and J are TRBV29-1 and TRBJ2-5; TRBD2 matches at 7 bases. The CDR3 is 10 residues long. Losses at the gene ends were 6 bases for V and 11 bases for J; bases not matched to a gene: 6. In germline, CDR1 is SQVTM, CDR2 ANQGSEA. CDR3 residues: CSVGTNEQYF. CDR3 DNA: TGCAGCGTAGGGACTAATGAGCAGTACTTC.

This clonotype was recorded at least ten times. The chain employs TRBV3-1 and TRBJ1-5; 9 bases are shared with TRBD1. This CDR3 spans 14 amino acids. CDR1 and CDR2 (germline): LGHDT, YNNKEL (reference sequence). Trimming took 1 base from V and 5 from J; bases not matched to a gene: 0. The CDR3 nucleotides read TGTGCCAGCAGCCAAGGACAGGGGGATCAGCCCCAGCATTTT. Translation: CASSQGQGDQPQHF.

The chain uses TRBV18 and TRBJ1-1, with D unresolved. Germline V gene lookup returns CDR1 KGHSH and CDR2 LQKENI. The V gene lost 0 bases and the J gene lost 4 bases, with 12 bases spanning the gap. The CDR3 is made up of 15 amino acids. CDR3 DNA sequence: TGTGCCAGCTCACCACCTAAAACTACGAGCACTGAAGCTTTCTTT. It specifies CASSPPKTTSTEAFF.

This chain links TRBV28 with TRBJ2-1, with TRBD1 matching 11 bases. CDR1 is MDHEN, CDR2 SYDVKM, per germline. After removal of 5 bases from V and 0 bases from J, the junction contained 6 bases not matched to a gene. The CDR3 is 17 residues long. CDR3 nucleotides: TGTGCCAGCAGTCCCCCCGGGACAGGGGGCTCCTACAATGAGCAGTTCTTC. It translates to CASSPPGTGGSYNEQFF.

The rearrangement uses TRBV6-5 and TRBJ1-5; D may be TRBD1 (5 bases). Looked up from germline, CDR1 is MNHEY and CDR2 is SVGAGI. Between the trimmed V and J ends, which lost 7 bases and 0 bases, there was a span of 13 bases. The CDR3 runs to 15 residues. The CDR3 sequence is CASKPRTPSNQPQHF. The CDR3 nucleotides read TGTGCCAGCAAACCCCGGACACCTAGCAATCAGCCCCAGCATTTT.

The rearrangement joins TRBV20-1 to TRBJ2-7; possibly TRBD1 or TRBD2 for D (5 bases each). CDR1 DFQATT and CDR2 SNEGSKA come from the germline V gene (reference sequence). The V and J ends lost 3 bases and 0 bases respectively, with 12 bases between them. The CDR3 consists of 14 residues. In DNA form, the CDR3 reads TGCAGTGCTAGCGGGACGCTGCTCTCCTACGAGCAGTACTTC. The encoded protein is CSASGTLLSYEQYF.

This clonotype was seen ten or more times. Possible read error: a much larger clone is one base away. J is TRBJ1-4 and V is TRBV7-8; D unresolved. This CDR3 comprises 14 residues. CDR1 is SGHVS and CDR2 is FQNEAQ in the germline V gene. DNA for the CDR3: TGTGCCAGCAGTCCACTTGCAACTAATGAAAAACGGTTTTTT. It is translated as CASSPLATNEKRFF.

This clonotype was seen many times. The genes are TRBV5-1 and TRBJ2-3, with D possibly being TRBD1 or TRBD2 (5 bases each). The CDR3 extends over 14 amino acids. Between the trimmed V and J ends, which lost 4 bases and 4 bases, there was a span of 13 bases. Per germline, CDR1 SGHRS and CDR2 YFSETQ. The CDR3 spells CASSPGPSSDTQYF. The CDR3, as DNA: TGCGCCAGCAGCCCGGGACCCTCCTCAGATACGCAGTATTTT.

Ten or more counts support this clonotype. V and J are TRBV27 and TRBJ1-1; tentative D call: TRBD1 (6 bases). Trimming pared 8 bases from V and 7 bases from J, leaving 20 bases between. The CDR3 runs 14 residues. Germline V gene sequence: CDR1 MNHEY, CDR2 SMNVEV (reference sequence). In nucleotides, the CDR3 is TGTGCCAGCGCACCTCGTGGTAGGGGGGTTGAAGCTTTCTTT. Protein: CASAPRGRGVEAFF.

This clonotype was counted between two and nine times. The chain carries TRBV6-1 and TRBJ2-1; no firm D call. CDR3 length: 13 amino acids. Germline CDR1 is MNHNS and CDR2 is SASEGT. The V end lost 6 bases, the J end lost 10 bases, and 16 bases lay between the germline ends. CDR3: CASSRISSYEQFF. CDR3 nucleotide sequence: TGTGCCAGCAGCCGTATAAGCTCCTACGAGCAGTTCTTC.

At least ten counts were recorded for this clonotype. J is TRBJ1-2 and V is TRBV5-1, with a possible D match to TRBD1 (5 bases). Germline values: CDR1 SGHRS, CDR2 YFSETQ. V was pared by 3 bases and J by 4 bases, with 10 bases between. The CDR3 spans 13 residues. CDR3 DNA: TGCGCCAGCAGCTGGGACGGTTCCTATGGCTACACCTTC. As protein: CASSWDGSYGYTF.

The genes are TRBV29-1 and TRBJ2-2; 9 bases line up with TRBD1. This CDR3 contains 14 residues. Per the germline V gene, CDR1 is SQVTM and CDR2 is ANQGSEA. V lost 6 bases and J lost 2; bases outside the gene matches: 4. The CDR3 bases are TGCAGCGTCTTAACAGGGGGCAACACCGGGGAGCTGTTTTTT. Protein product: CSVLTGGNTGELFF.

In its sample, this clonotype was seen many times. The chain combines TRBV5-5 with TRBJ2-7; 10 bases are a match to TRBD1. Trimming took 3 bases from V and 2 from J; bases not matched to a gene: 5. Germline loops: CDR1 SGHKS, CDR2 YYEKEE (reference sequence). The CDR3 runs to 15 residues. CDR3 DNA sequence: TGTGCCAGCAGCTCGGGACAGGGGAGCCCCTACGAGCAGTACTTC. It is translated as CASSSGQGSPYEQYF.

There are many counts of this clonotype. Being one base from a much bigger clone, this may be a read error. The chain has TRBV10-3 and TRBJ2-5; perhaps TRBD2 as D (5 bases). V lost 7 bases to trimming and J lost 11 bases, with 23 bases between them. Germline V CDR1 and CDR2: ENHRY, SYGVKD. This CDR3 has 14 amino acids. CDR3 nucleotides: TGTGCCATCAAGCCCTTCGGGGATGTAAATGAGCAGTACTTC. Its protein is CAIKPFGDVNEQYF.

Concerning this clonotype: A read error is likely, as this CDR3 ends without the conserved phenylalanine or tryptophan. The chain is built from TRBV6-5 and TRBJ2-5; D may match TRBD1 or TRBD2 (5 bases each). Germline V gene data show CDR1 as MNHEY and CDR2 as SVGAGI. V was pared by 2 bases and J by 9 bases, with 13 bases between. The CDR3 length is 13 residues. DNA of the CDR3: TGTGCCAGCAGTTACGAGGGGCCGGAGGCCCAGTACGTC. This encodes CASSYEGPEAQYV.